The clone carrying this TCR beta chain showed up many times. Its antigen is as yet unknown. Quantitative 5'-RACE with molecular barcodes was used to make the TCR beta libraries. TCRdb used MiXCR to reprocess the 5' RACE reads, holding one entry per CDR3 protein. Of fewer than 650,000 distinct CDR3 sequences listed, roughly 13% are singletons. The data are from a study of CD8 T cells in ankylosing spondylitis. General observations from the study: Clones tied to disease were said to be significantly enriched in matched ankylosing spondylitis synovial fluid. One TCR beta motif, made up of about 8 highly homologous variants, appeared characteristic of ankylosing spondylitis blood. Some motif variants had been reported before (in reactive arthritis synovial fluid and blood).

The TCR comes from a male donor with ankylosing spondylitis. The sequencing sample was made of blood, either unsorted or a sorted T cell fraction (not recorded which).

CDR3 region: CASSYGTSGDTDTQYF. The CDR3 DNA reads as TGTGCCAGCAGCTACGGGACTAGCGGGGACACAGATACGCAGTATTTT. The chain couples TRBV7-2 to TRBJ2-3; 13 nucleotides agree with TRBD2. The CDR3 runs to 16 residues. With V trimmed by 4 bases and J by 2 bases, 3 bases remained unmatched. CDR1 SGHTA and CDR2 FQGNSA come from the germline V gene.